A single T cell receptor (beta chain) is shown here with its context. A universal primer site was added by template switching, and unique molecular identifiers were carried by the cDNA. Each CDR3 protein is one row after TCRdb ran MiXCR on the 5' RACE reads. The repertoire holds roughly 690,000 distinct CDR3 sequences, with 5.5% to 6.5% as singletons. The data are from a study of identical twins. The sample comprised naive T cells sorted from blood. This clonotype originated in a man younger than 35 in good health.

This chain's CDR3 is CASSNDRGNQPQHF. In DNA form, the CDR3 reads TGTGCCAGCAGCAACGACAGGGGCAATCAGCCCCAGCATTTT. The rearrangement joins TRBV6-1 to TRBJ1-5; 7 bases match TRBD1. This CDR3 spans 14 amino acids. Looked up from germline, CDR1 is MNHNS and CDR2 is SASEGT. With V trimmed by 6 bases and J by 2 bases, 4 bases remained unmatched.